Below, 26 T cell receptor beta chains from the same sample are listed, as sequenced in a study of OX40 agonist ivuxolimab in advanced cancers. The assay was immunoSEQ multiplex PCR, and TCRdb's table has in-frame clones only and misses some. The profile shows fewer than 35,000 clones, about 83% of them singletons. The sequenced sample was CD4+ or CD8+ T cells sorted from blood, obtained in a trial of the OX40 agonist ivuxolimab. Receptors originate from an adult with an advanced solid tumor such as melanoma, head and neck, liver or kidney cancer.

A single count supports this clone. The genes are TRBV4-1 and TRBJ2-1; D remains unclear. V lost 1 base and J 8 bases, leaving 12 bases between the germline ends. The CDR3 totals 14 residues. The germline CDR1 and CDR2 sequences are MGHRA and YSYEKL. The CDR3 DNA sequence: TGCGCCAGCAGCCAAGTGAACCGAGGCGATGAGCAGTTCTTC. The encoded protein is CASSQVNRGDEQFF.

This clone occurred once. The CDR3: CASSSGETQYF. For the CDR3, the DNA is TGTGCCAGCAGCTCGGGTGAGACCCAGTACTTC. The chain couples TRBV5-4 to TRBJ2-5; unclear D gene. This CDR3 is built from 11 residues. Germline CDR1 SGHNT, CDR2 YYREEE (reference sequence). Trimming took 3 bases from V and 5 from J, leaving 5 bases between them.

Here the CDR3 reads CASSPTRGLEQYF. CDR3 DNA sequence: TGTGCCAGCAGTCCCACCAGGGGTCTCGAGCAGTACTTC. This chain uses TRBV27 with TRBJ2-7, with D possibly TRBD1 on 6 matching bases. Germline V CDR1 and CDR2: MNHEY, SMNVEV (reference sequence). The CDR3 has 13 residues. V shed 5 bases and J shed 6 bases, with 14 bases lying between them.

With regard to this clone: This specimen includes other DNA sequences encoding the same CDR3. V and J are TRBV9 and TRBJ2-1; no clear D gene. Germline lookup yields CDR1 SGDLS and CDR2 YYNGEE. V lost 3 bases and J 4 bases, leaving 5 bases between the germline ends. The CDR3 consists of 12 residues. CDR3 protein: CASSDYYNEQFF. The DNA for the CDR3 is TGTGCCAGCAGCGATTATTACAATGAGCAGTTCTTC.

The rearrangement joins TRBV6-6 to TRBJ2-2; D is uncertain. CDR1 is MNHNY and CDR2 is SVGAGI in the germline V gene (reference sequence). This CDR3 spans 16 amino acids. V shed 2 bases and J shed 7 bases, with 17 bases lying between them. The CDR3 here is CASSYHDFSTIGELFF. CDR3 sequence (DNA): TGTGCCAGCAGTTACCACGACTTTTCAACAATCGGGGAGCTGTTTTTT.

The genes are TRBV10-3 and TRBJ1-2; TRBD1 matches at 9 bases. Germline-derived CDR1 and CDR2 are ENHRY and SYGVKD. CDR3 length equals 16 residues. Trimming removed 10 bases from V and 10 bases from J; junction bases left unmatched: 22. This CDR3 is CATRSDGRFGDRDYTF. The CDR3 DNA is TGTGCCACCAGGTCGGACGGTCGCTTCGGGGACAGGGACTACACCTTC.

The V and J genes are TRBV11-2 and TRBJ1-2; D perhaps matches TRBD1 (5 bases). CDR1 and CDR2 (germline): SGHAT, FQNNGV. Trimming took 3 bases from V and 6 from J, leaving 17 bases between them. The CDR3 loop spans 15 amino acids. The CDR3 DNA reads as TGTGCCAGCAGCTTCGGGATGGAGGGGAGAGATGGCTACACCTTC. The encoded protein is CASSFGMEGRDGYTF.

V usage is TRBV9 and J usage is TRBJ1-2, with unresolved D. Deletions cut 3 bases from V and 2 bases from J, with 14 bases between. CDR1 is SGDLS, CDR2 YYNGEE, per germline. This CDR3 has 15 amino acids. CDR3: CASSGLLGENYGYTF. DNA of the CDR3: TGTGCCAGCAGCGGACTCCTGGGTGAGAACTATGGCTACACCTTC.

Here the CDR3 DNA reads TGCAGTGCTAGGGATGGCTACACCTTC. Its protein is CSARDGYTF. The V call is TRBV20-1, the J call TRBJ1-2; D unresolved. The CDR3 is made up of 9 amino acids. Germline V gene lookup returns CDR1 DFQATT and CDR2 SNEGSKA (reference sequence). Trimming shortened V by 3 bases and J by 6 bases, and 2 bases separated the two germline ends.

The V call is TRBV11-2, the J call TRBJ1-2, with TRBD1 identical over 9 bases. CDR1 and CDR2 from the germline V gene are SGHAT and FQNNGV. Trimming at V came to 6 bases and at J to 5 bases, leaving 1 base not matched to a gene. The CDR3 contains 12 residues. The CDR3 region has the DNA TGTGCCAGCAGGGGACAGGGTTATGGCTACACCTTC. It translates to CASRGQGYGYTF.

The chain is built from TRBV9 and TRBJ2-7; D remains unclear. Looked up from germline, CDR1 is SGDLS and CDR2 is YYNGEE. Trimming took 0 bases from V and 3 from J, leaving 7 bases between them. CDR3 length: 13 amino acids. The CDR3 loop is CASSVAPGYEQYF. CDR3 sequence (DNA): TGTGCCAGCAGCGTAGCCCCTGGCTACGAGCAGTACTTC.

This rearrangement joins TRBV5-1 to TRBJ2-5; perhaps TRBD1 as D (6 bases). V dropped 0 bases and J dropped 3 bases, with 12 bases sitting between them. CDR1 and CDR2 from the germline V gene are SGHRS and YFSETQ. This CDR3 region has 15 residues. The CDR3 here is CASSLGWTAEETQYF. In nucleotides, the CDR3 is TGCGCCAGCAGCTTGGGTTGGACAGCAGAAGAGACCCAGTACTTC.

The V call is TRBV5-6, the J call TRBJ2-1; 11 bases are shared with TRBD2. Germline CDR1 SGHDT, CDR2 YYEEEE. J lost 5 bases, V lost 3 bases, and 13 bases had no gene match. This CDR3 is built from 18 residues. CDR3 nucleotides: TGTGCCAGCAGCTCGGGGGGTCCGGGACTAGCGGTAAACAATGAGCAGTTCTTC. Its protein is CASSSGGPGLAVNNEQFF.

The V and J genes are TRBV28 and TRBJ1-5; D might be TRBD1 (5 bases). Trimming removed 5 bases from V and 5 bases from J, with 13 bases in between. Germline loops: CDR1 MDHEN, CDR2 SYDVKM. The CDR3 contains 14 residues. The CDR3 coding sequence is TGTGCCAGCAGTCAGGGTTATCGAGATCAGCCCCAGCATTTT. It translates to CASSQGYRDQPQHF.

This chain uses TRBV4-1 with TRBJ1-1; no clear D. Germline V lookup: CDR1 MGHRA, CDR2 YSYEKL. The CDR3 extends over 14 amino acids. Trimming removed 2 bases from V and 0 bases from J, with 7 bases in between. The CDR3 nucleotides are TGCGCCAGCAGCCAAAAAATCATGAACACTGAAGCTTTCTTT. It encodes CASSQKIMNTEAFF.

CDR3 in amino acids: CATDRALGDNEQFF. The CDR3 region has the DNA TGTGCCACAGACAGGGCTCTGGGAGACAATGAGCAGTTCTTC. The chain combines TRBV6-1 with TRBJ2-1; 7 positions agree with TRBD1. CDR3 length: 14 residues. J gave up 5 bases and V 10 bases, and 11 bases lay outside the gene matches. CDR1 and CDR2 (germline): MNHNS, SASEGT.

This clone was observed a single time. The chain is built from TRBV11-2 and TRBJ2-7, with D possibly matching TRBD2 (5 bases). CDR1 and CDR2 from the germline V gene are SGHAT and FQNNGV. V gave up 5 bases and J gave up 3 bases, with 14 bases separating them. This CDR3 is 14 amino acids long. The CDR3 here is CASSGGPRYYEQYF. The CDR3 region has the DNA TGTGCCAGCAGCGGAGGCCCCCGTTACTACGAGCAGTACTTC. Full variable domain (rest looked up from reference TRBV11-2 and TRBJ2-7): EAGVAQSPRYKIIEKRQSVAFWCNPISGHATLYWYQQILGQGPKLLIQFQNNGVVDDSQLPKDRFSAERLKGVDSTLKIQPAKLEDSAVYLCASSGGPRYYEQYFGPGTRLTVT.

The CDR3 DNA reads as TGTGCCAGCAGCTTAACGGGGAAGGGAGACAATGAGCAGTTCTTC. This sequence encodes CASSLTGKGDNEQFF. The chain carries TRBV11-3 and TRBJ2-1, with D possibly being TRBD2 (5 bases). The CDR3 spans 15 residues. The germline V and J ends were trimmed by 2 bases and 5 bases, with 13 bases remaining between them. Germline CDR1 SGHNT, CDR2 YENEEA.

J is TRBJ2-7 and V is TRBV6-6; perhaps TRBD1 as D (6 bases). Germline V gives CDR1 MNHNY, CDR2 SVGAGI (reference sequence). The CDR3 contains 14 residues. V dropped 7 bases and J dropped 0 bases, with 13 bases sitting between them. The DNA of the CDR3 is TGTGCCAGCACGGAAAAGGGGGACTCCTACGAGCAGTACTTC. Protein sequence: CASTEKGDSYEQYF.

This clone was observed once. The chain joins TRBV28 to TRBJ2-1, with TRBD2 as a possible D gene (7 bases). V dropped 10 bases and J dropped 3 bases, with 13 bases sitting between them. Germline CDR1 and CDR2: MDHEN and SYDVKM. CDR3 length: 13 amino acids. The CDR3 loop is CATRGPYYNEQFF. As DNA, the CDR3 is TGTGCCACGCGGGGGCCCTACTACAATGAGCAGTTCTTC.

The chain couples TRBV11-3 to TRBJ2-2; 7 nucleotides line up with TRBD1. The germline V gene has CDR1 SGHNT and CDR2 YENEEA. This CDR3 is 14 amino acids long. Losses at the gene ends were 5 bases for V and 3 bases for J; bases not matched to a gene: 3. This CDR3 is CASSPGTDTGELFF. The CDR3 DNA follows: TGTGCCAGCAGCCCTGGGACAGACACCGGGGAGCTGTTTTTT.

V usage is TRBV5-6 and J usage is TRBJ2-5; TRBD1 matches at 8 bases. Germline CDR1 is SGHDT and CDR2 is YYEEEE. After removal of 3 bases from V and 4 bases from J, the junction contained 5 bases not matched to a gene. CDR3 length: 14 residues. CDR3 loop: CASSSTGARETQYF. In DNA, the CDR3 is TGTGCCAGCAGCTCGACAGGGGCCAGAGAGACCCAGTACTTC. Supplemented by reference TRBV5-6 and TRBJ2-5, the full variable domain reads DAGVTQSPTHLIKTRGQQVTLRCSPKSGHDTVSWYQQALGQGPQFIFQYYEEEERQRGNFPDRFSGHQFPNYSSELNVNALLLGDSALYLCASSSTGARETQYFGPGTRLLVL.

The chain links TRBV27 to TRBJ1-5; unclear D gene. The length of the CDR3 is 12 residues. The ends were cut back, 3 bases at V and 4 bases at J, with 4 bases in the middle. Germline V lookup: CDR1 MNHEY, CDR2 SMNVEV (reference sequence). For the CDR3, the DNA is TGTGCCAGCAGTTTTCCTAATCAGCCCCAGCATTTT. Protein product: CASSFPNQPQHF.

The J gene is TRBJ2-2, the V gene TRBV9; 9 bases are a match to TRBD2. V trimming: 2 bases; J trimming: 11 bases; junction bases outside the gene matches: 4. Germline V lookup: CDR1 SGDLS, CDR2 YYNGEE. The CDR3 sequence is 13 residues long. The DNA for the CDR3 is TGTGCCAGCAGCGTGGGTAGCGGGAGAGAGCTGTTTTTT. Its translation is CASSVGSGRELFF.

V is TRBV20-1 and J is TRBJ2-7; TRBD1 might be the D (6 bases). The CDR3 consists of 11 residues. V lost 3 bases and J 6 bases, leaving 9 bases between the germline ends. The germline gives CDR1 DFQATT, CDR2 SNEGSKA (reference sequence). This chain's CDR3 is CSASQGFEQYF. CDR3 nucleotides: TGCAGTGCTAGCCAGGGGTTCGAGCAGTACTTC.

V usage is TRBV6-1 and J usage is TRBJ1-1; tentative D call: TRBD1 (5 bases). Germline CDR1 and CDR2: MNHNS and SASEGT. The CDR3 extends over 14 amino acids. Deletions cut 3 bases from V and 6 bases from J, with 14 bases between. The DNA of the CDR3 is TGTGCCAGCAGTGATTTGGGGGATCAGGCTGAAGCTTTCTTT. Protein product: CASSDLGDQAEAFF.